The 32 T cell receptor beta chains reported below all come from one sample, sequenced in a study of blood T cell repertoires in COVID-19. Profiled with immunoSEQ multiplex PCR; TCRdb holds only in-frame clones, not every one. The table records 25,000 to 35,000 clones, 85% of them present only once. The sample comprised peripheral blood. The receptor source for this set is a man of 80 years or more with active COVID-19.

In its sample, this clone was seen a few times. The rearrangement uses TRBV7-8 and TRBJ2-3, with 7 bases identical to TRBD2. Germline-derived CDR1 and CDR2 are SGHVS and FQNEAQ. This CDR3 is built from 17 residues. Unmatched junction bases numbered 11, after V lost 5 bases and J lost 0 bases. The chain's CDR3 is CASSEINPAGSTDTQYF. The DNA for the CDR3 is TGTGCCAGCAGCGAAATAAACCCAGCGGGGAGCACAGATACGCAGTATTTT.

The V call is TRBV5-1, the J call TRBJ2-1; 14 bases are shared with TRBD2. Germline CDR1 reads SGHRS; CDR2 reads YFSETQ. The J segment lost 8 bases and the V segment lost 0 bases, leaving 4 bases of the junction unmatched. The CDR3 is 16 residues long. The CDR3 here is CASSLAGLAGGHEQFF. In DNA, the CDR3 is TGCGCCAGCAGCTTGGCCGGACTAGCGGGGGGACATGAGCAGTTCTTC.

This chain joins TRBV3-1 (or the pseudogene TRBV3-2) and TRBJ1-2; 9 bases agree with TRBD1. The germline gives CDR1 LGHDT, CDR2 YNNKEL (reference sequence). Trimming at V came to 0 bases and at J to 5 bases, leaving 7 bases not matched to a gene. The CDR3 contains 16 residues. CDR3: CASSQDTVGTGYGYTF. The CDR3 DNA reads TGTGCCAGCAGCCAAGATACTGTAGGGACAGGGTATGGCTACACCTTC.

CDR3 protein: CASSLEGLSSYNEQFF. DNA for the CDR3: TGTGCCAGCAGCTTAGAGGGACTTAGCTCCTACAATGAGCAGTTCTTC. The chain has TRBV11-2 and TRBJ2-1, with D possibly matching TRBD2 (6 bases). The CDR3 is 16 residues long. V dropped 0 bases and J dropped 0 bases, with 9 bases sitting between them. Germline-derived CDR1 and CDR2 are SGHAT and FQNNGV.

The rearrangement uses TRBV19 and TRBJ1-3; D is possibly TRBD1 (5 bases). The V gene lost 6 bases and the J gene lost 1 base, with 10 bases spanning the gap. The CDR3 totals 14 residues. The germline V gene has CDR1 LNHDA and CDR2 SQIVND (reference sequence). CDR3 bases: TGTGCCAGTAGCCTTTCAGGGTCTGGAAACACCATATATTTT. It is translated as CASSLSGSGNTIYF. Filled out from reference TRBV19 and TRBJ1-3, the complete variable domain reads DGGITQSPKYLFRKEGQNVTLSCEQNLNHDAMYWYRQDPGQGLRLIYYSQIVNDFQKGDIAEGYSVSREKKESFPLTVTSAQKNPTAFYLCASSLSGSGNTIYFGEGSWLTVV.

CDR3 protein: CASSEPLYEQYF. The CDR3 nucleotides are TGTGCCAGCAGTGAACCACTCTACGAGCAGTACTTC. The chain links TRBV2 to TRBJ2-7; D call uncertain. Trimming removed 2 bases at V and 3 bases at J, with 5 bases between. Germline V CDR1 and CDR2: SNHLY, FYNNEI. The CDR3 has 12 amino acids.

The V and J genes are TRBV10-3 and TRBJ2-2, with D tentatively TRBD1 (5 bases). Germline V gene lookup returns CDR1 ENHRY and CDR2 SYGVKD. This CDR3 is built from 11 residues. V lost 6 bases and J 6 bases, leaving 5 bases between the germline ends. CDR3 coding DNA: TGTGCCATCAGGGGGCCCGGGGAGCTGTTTTTT. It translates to CAIRGPGELFF.

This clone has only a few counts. The CDR3 sequence is CAISQQGEATEAFF. The CDR3 DNA sequence: TGTGCCATCAGTCAACAGGGGGAGGCCACTGAAGCTTTCTTT. The chain recombines TRBV10-3 with TRBJ1-1, with 8 bases matching TRBD1. V shed 5 bases, J shed 4 bases, and the junction held 6 bases outside the gene matches. The CDR3 is 14 residues long. The V gene's germline CDR1 is ENHRY and CDR2 SYGVKD.

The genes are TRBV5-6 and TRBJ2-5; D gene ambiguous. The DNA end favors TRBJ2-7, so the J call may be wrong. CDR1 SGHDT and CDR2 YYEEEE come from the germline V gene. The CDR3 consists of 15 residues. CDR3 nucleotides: TGTGCCAGCAGCATGGGCACAGTGAGCTCCTACGAGCAGTACTTC. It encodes CASSMGTVSSYEQYF.

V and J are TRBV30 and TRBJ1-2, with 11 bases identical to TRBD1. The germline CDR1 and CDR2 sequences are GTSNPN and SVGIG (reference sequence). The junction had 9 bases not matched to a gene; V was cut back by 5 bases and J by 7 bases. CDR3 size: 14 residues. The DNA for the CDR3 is TGTGCCTGGGGGGTGGGACAGGGGGACTCTGGCTACACCTTC. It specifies CAWGVGQGDSGYTF.

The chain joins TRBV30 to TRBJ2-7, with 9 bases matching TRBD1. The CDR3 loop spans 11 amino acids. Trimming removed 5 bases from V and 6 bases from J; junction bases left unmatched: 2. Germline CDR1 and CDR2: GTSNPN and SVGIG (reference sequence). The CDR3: CAWYRGPEQYF. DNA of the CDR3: TGTGCCTGGTACAGGGGGCCCGAGCAGTACTTC.

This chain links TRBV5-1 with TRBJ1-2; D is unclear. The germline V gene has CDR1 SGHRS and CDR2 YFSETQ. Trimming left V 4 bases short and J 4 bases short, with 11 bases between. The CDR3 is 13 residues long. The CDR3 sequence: CASSPEVGYGYTF. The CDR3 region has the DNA TGCGCCAGCAGCCCGGAGGTGGGCTATGGCTACACCTTC.

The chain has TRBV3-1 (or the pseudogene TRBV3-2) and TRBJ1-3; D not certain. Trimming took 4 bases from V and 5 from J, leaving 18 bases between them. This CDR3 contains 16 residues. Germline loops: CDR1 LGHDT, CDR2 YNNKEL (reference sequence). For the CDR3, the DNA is TGTGCCAGCAGCCTCTCATATGGAGTGGTGAGAAACACCATATATTTT. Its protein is CASSLSYGVVRNTIYF.

CDR3: CASSQAVQAYEQYF. DNA of the CDR3: TGTGCCAGCAGCCAAGCGGTGCAGGCCTACGAGCAGTACTTC. V gene TRBV3-1 (or the pseudogene TRBV3-2) combines with J gene TRBJ2-7; no clear D gene. Trimming took 1 base from V and 2 from J, leaving 9 bases between them. The CDR3 runs to 14 residues. The germline gives CDR1 LGHDT, CDR2 YNNKEL (reference sequence).

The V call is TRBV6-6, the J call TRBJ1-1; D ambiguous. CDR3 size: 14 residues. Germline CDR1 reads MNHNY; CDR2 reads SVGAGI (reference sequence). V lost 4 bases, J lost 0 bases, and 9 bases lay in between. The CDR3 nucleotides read TGTGCCAGCAGTTTTGTATTTGTGAACACTGAAGCTTTCTTT. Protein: CASSFVFVNTEAFF.

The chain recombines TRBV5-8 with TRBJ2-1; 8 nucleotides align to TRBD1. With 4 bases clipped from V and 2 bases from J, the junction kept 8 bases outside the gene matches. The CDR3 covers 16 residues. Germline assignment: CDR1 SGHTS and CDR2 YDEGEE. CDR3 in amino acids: CASSPGTGPTYNEQFF. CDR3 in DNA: TGTGCCAGCAGCCCAGGGACAGGCCCAACCTACAATGAGCAGTTCTTC.

The CDR3: CASRRLAGATGELFF. The CDR3 DNA reads as TGTGCCAGCAGAAGACTAGCGGGGGCGACCGGGGAGCTGTTTTTT. The V and J genes are TRBV2 and TRBJ2-2; 12 nucleotides line up with TRBD2. V trimming: 6 bases; J trimming: 5 bases; junction bases outside the gene matches: 4. The CDR3 is made up of 15 amino acids. Germline loops: CDR1 SNHLY, CDR2 FYNNEI.

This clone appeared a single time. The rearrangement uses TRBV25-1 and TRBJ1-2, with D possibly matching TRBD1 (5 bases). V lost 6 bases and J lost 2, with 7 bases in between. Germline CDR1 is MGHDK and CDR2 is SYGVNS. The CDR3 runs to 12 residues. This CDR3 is CASRQENYGYTF. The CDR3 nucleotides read TGTGCCAGCAGACAGGAAAACTATGGCTACACCTTC.

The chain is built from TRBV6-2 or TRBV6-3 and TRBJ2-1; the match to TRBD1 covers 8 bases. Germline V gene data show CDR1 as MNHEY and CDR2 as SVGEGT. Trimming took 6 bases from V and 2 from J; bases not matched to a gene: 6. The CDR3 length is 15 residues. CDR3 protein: CASSPGQAPYNEQFF. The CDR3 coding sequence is TGTGCCAGCAGCCCGGGACAGGCACCCTACAATGAGCAGTTCTTC.

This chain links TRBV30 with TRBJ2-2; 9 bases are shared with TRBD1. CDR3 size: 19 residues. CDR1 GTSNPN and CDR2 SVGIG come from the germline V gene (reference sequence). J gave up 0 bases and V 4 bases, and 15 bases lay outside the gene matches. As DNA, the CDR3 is TGTGCCTGGACTCCTCCGGGACAGGGACCCATGACGAACACCGGGGAGCTGTTTTTT. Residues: CAWTPPGQGPMTNTGELFF.

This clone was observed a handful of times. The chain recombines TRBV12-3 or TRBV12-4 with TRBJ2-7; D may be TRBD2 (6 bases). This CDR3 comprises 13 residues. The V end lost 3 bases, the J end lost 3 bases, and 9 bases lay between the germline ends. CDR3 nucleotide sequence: TGTGCCAGCAGTTTTTCGGGGGACTACGAGCAGTACTTC. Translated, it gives CASSFSGDYEQYF.

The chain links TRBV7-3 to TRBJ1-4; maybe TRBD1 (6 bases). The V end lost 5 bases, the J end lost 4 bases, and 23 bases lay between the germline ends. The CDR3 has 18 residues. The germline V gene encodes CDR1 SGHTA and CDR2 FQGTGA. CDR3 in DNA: TGTGCCAGCAGCCCACTGGACGACAGGTCCCCTGTTAATGAAAAACTGTTTTTT. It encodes CASSPLDDRSPVNEKLFF.

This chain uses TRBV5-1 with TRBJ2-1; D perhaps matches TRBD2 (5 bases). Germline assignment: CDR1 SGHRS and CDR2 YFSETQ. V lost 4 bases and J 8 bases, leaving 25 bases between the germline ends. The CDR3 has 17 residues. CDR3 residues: CASSLPLATRLVHEQFF. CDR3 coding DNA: TGCGCCAGCAGCCTCCCCTTAGCGACCCGTCTTGTCCATGAGCAGTTCTTC.

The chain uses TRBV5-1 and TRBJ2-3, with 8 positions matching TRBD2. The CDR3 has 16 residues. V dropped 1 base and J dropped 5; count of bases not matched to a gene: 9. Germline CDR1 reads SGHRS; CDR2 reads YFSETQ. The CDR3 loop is CASSLFGGASRDTQYF. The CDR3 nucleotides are TGCGCCAGCAGCTTGTTCGGGGGGGCCTCAAGAGATACGCAGTATTTT.

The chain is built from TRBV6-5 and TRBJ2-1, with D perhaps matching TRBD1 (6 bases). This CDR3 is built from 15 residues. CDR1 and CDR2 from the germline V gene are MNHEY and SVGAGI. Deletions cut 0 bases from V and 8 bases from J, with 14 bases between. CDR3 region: CASSYSGAPGDEQFF. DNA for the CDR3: TGTGCCAGCAGTTACTCGGGGGCGCCCGGGGATGAGCAGTTCTTC.

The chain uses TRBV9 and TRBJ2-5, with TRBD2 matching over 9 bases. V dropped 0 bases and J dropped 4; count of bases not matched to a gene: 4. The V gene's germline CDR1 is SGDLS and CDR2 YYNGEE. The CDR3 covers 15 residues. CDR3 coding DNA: TGTGCCAGCAGCGTAGATCCGCGGGGGGGAGAGACCCAGTACTTC. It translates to CASSVDPRGGETQYF.

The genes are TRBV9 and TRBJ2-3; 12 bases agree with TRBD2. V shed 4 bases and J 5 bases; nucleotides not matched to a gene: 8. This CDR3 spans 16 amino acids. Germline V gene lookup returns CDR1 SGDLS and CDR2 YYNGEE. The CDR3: CASSLRLAGAIDTQYF. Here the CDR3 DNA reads TGTGCCAGCAGCTTAAGACTAGCGGGGGCGATAGATACGCAGTATTTT.

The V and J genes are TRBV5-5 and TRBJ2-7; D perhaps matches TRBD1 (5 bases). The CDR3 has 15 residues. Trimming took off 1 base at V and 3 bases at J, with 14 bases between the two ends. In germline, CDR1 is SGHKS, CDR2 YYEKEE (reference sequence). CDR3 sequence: CASSLIGDLFYEQYF. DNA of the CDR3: TGTGCCAGCAGCTTGATAGGGGATTTGTTCTACGAGCAGTACTTC.

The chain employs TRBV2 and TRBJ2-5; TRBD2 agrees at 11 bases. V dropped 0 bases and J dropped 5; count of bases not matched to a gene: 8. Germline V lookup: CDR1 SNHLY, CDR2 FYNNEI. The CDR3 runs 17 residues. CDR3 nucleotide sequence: TGTGCCAGCAGTGAAGCGCTTAGCGGGGGGGCCCGGGAGACCCAGTACTTC. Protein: CASSEALSGGARETQYF. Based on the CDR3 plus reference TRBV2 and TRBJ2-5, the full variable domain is EPEVTQTPSHQVTQMGQEVILRCVPISNHLYFYWYRQILGQKVEFLVSFYNNEISEKSEIFDDQFSVERPDGSNFTLKIRSTKLEDSAMYFCASSEALSGGARETQYFGPGTRLLVL.

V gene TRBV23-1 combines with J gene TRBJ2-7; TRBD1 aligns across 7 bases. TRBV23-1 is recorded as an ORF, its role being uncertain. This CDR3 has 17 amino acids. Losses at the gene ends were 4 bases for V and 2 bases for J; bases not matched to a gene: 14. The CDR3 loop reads CASSRLLGGSDTYEQYF. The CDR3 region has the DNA TGCGCCAGCAGTCGACTGCTAGGGGGCTCAGACACCTACGAGCAGTACTTC.

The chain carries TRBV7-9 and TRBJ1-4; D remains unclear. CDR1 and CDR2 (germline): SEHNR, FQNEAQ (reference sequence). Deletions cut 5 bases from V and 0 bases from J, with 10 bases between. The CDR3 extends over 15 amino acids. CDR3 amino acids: CASSLGDSTNEKLFF. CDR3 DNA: TGTGCCAGCAGCCTCGGAGACTCAACTAATGAAAAACTGTTTTTT.

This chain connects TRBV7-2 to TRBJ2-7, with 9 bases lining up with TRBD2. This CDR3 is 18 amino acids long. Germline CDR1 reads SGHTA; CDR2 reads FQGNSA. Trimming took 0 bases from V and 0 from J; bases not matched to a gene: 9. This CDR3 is CTSSLAPPSGVSSYEQYF. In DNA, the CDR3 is TGTACCAGCAGCTTAGCTCCCCCTAGCGGGGTTAGCTCCTACGAGCAGTACTTC.